This is a list of T cell receptor beta chains from one sample in a study of cytomegalovirus exposure and HLA in healthy donors. Clones were sequenced by immunoSEQ multiplex PCR, and TCRdb holds only the in-frame ones, with some missing. The repertoire includes under 200,000 clones, about four fifths of them detected once, and approximately 8% sits in the top ten. The sequencing sample was made of PBMCs. The receptor source for this set is a male donor in good health and CMV-seropositive. Both conserved end residues are part of each CDR3. The D gene is left open where the match is weak. Not every row has a clone size; where given, it reads once, few, many or a size class.

V: TRBV14; J: TRBJ2-1; size: .; D: TRBD1; CDR3: CASSPWDRVYNEQFF; DNA: TGTGCCAGCAGCCCCTGGGACAGGGTGTACAATGAGCAGTTCTTC
V: TRBV5-4; J: TRBJ2-2; size: .; D: TRBD2; CDR3: CASSNGGAGGELFF; DNA: TGTGCCAGCAGCAACGGGGGGGCCGGCGGGGAGCTGTTTTTT
V: TRBV6-5; J: TRBJ1-2; size: .; D: .; CDR3: CASSYSQGFGGYTF; DNA: TGTGCCAGCAGTTACTCTCAGGGATTCGGCGGCTACACCTTC
V: TRBV30; J: TRBJ2-1; size: .; D: .; CDR3: CAWTSSYNEQFF; DNA: TGTGCCTGGACTAGCTCCTACAATGAGCAGTTCTTC
V: TRBV11-2; J: TRBJ2-5; size: once; D: .; CDR3: CASSLGGRTQETQYF; DNA: TGTGCCAGCAGCTTAGGGGGCAGAACACAAGAGACCCAGTACTTC
V: TRBV27; J: TRBJ2-5; size: once; D: TRBD2; CDR3: CASSLSRPWEGTQYF; DNA: TGTGCCAGCAGTTTAAGTAGACCGTGGGAGGGGACCCAGTACTTC
V: TRBV15; J: TRBJ1-2; size: .; D: .; CDR3: CATSSYQDYGYTF; DNA: TGTGCCACCAGCAGCTACCAGGACTATGGCTACACCTTC
V: TRBV5-1; J: TRBJ2-7; size: once; D: .; CDR3: CASSLARQGIEQYF; DNA: TGCGCCAGCAGCTTGGCGAGGCAGGGGATCGAGCAGTACTTC
V: TRBV9; J: TRBJ2-6; size: .; D: .; CDR3: CASSTQSLGRSGANVLTF; DNA: TGTGCCAGCAGCACCCAGTCGCTAGGTCGGTCTGGGGCCAACGTCCTGACTTTC
V: TRBV10-3; J: TRBJ2-1; size: .; D: .; CDR3: CAISEFGSGENEQFF; DNA: TGTGCCATCAGTGAGTTCGGCTCAGGGGAGAATGAGCAGTTCTTC
V: TRBV28; J: TRBJ1-5; size: .; D: .; CDR3: CASSLGQKNQPQHF; DNA: TGTGCCAGCAGTTTAGGGCAGAAGAACCAGCCCCAGCATTTT
V: TRBV2; J: TRBJ2-7; size: .; D: TRBD2; CDR3: CASTLAGGPYEQYF; DNA: TGTGCCAGCACATTAGCGGGGGGGCCCTACGAGCAGTACTTC
V: TRBV7-2; J: TRBJ2-5; size: .; D: .; CDR3: CASSHKGRGLQETQYF; DNA: TGTGCCAGCAGCCATAAGGGCAGGGGTCTACAAGAGACCCAGTACTTC
V: TRBV19; J: TRBJ2-5; size: .; D: TRBD2; CDR3: CASSPTSGEETQYF; DNA: TGTGCCAGTAGCCCCACTAGCGGCGAAGAGACCCAGTACTTC
V: TRBV7-2; J: TRBJ2-7; size: .; D: TRBD2; CDR3: CASSLAGLAGGRSYEQYF; DNA: TGTGCCAGCAGCTTAGCGGGACTAGCGGGGGGGAGGTCCTACGAGCAGTACTTC
V: TRBV7-6; J: TRBJ2-3; size: .; D: TRBD1; CDR3: CASSLGGMGQGPLDTQYF; DNA: TGTGCCAGCAGCTTAGGAGGAATGGGACAGGGCCCTCTAGATACGCAGTATTTT
V: TRBV5-1; J: TRBJ2-1; size: .; D: .; CDR3: CASSSTSGSYNEQFF; DNA: TGCGCCAGCAGCTCGACCAGCGGATCCTACAATGAGCAGTTCTTC
V: TRBV9; J: TRBJ2-7; size: .; D: .; CDR3: CASSVGLGLSSYEQYF; DNA: TGTGCCAGCAGCGTAGGACTAGGCCTGAGCTCCTACGAGCAGTACTTC
V: TRBV5-8; J: TRBJ1-5; size: once; D: TRBD1; CDR3: CASSSYRGSNQPQHF; DNA: TGTGCCAGCAGCTCCTACAGGGGTAGCAATCAGCCCCAGCATTTT
V: TRBV30; J: TRBJ2-4; size: .; D: TRBD1; CDR3: CAWRRDRGFLAKNIQYF; DNA: TGTGCCTGGCGCCGGGACAGGGGGTTCCTAGCCAAAAACATTCAGTACTTC
V: TRBV5-1; J: TRBJ2-1; size: .; D: TRBD1; CDR3: CASSLGTGPYNEQFF; DNA: TGCGCCAGCAGCCTCGGGACAGGGCCCTACAATGAGCAGTTCTTC
V: TRBV4-1; J: TRBJ2-1; size: .; D: TRBD1; CDR3: CASSQRTGGINEQFF; DNA: TGCGCCAGCAGCCAACGGACAGGGGGCATCAATGAGCAGTTCTTC
V: TRBV5-1; J: TRBJ2-1; size: once; D: TRBD1; CDR3: CASSLGGAGGLNEQFF; DNA: TGCGCCAGCAGCTTGGGTGGGGCAGGGGGTTTGAATGAGCAGTTCTTC
V: TRBV18; J: TRBJ1-2; size: .; D: TRBD1; CDR3: CASSPTSGGSGYTF; DNA: TGTGCCAGCTCACCGACCTCAGGGGGCTCTGGCTACACCTTC
V: TRBV19; J: TRBJ1-5; size: few; D: TRBD1; CDR3: CASHLPSGQGPSQPQHF; DNA: TGTGCCAGTCATCTTCCCTCGGGACAGGGGCCCAGTCAGCCCCAGCATTTT
V: TRBV9; J: TRBJ2-2; size: .; D: .; CDR3: CASSVGGQAGELFF; DNA: TGTGCCAGCAGCGTAGGCGGGCAGGCCGGGGAGCTGTTTTTT
V: TRBV19; J: TRBJ1-5; size: few; D: .; CDR3: CASSIGPVNQPQHF; DNA: TGTGCCAGTAGTATAGGGCCAGTCAATCAGCCCCAGCATTTT
V: TRBV29-1; J: TRBJ1-3; size: .; D: TRBD1; CDR3: CSVGYRGSGNTIYF; DNA: TGCAGCGTTGGGTACAGGGGCTCTGGAAACACCATATATTTT
V: TRBV6-5; J: TRBJ1-2; size: .; D: TRBD1; CDR3: CASSYSRTGGNYGYTF; DNA: TGTGCCAGCAGTTACTCCCGGACAGGGGGCAACTATGGCTACACCTTC
V: TRBV28; J: TRBJ2-7; size: .; D: .; CDR3: CASIQHATQYF; DNA: TGTGCCAGCATTCAACACGCAACGCAGTACTTC
V: TRBV5-5; J: TRBJ1-6; size: few; D: TRBD1; CDR3: CASSRDRGTMGSPLHF; DNA: TGTGCCAGCAGCCGGGACAGGGGGACAATGGGTTCACCCCTCCACTTT
V: TRBV7-2; J: TRBJ1-2; size: once; D: TRBD1; CDR3: CASSFNFGQVDGYTF; DNA: TGTGCCAGCAGCTTCAACTTCGGACAGGTGGACGGCTACACCTTC
V: TRBV27; J: TRBJ2-7; size: .; D: .; CDR3: CASSPRRAHEQYF; DNA: TGTGCCAGCAGCCCTAGGAGGGCACACGAGCAGTACTTC
V: TRBV7-9; J: TRBJ2-2; size: .; D: TRBD2; CDR3: CASSSGGGRTGELFF; DNA: TGTGCCAGCAGCTCGGGAGGGGGTCGGACCGGGGAGCTGTTTTTT
V: TRBV16; J: TRBJ1-4; size: .; D: TRBD1; CDR3: CASSQTGTGSEKLFF; DNA: TGTGCCAGCAGCCAAACCGGGACAGGGAGTGAAAAACTGTTTTTT
V: TRBV5-6; J: TRBJ1-1; size: .; D: TRBD1; CDR3: CASSTKTGGQRTEAFF; DNA: TGTGCCAGCAGTACTAAGACAGGGGGTCAGCGTACCGAAGCTTTCTTT
V: TRBV11-2; J: TRBJ1-2; size: .; D: TRBD1; CDR3: CASTPGDRGTVIGYTF; DNA: TGTGCCAGCACCCCGGGGGACAGGGGAACAGTCATCGGCTACACCTTC